This TCR beta chain was sequenced in a study of radiotherapy plus CTLA-4 blockade in lung cancer. At the level of the study: With 30% to 40% of patients having disease control, objective responses were seen in about 17%.

About this clone itself: Its antigen is undetermined.

This CDR3 comprises 15 residues. CDR1 is MNHNS and CDR2 is SASEGT in the germline V gene. The ends were cut back, 6 bases at V and 2 bases at J, with 17 bases in the middle. Data came from immunoSEQ multiplex PCR; TCRdb stores just in-frame clones and leaves some out. The repertoire includes roughly 45,000 clones, roughly 63% of them detected once, and approximately 18% sits in the top ten. Patients with chemo-refractory metastatic non-small-cell lung cancer received focal radiation plus CTLA-4 blockade with ipilimumab. General observations from the study: Radiotherapy was combined with ipilimumab, and tumor-derived TCR clones then expanded in blood.

The TCR comes from a human donor with non-small cell lung cancer who had a partial response to radiotherapy plus ipilimumab. V gene TRBV6-1 combines with J gene TRBJ2-7, with D maybe TRBD1 (5 bases). Sequenced here: peripheral blood, sampled from a patient treated with radiotherapy plus ipilimumab. Here the CDR3 reads CASRRSRDGTYEQYF. CDR3 sequence (DNA): TGTGCCAGCAGGAGGAGCAGGGATGGCACCTACGAGCAGTACTTC.